This T cell receptor beta chain was documented in a study of breast tumors, draining lymph nodes, adjacent tissues. TCRdb used MiXCR to reprocess the multiplex PCR reads, holding one entry per CDR3 protein. The sample contains 10,000 to 15,000 distinct CDR3 sequences, under 80% of which appear only once. CDR1 and CDR2 (germline): SSHAT, FNYEAQ (reference sequence). Between the trimmed V and J ends, which lost 1 base and 1 base, there was a span of 7 bases. The CDR3 loop spans 14 amino acids. Findings and limits, study-wide: Tumor repertoires ranked between lymph nodes and nontumor tissue in diversity, with V and J gene preferences. Tumor and nontumor repertoires were significantly more similar in luminal-like than in basal-like breast cancer. The data were judged consistent with most tumor T cells coming from lymph node and expanding in tumor. That most tumor T cells come from lymph nodes remained unproven.

This clonotype is medium-sized (0.01 to 0.1%). Its target is unknown. The specimen sequenced was tumor-adjacent breast tissue. The sequence was obtained from a female donor with breast cancer. Some clones in this sample may be carry-over from other donors' samples. The rearrangement joins TRBV7-7 to TRBJ2-5; D gene unclear. The CDR3 loop is CASSLGPTQETQYF. CDR3 bases: TGTGCCAGCAGCTTAGGGCCGACCCAAGAGACCCAGTACTTC.